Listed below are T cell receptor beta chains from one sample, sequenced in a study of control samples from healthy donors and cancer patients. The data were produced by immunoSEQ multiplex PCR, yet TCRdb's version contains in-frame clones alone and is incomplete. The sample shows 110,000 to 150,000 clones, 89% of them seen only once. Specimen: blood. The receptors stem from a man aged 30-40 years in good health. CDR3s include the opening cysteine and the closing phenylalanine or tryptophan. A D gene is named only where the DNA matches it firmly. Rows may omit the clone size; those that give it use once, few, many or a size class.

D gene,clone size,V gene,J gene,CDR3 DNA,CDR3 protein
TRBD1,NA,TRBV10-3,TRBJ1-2,TGTGCCATCAGGAAAGACAGGGGTTTCGGCTACACCTTC,CAIRKDRGFGYTF
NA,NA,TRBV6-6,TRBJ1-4,TGTGCCAGCTGGGGAGGCAGTCGAGAAAAACTGTTTTTT,CASWGGSREKLFF
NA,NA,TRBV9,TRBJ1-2,TGTGCCAGCAGCCACCGGGGGGGCGCGAATGGCTACACCTTC,CASSHRGGANGYTF
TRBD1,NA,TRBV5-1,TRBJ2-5,TGCGCCAGCAGCTTGAGGGACAGGGGTGGGCAGACCCAGTACTTC,CASSLRDRGGQTQYF
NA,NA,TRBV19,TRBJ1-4,TGTGCCAGTAGGCATCCCGGATACGAAAAACTGTTTTTT,CASRHPGYEKLFF
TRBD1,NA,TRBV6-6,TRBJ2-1,TGTGCCAGCAATGAGGTCGGGACAGGGGGTGAGCAGTTCTTC,CASNEVGTGGEQFF
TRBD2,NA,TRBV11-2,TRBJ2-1,TGTGCCAGCAGCTCAACCGGGACTAGCGGGAGTCAGAATGAGCAGTTCTTC,CASSSTGTSGSQNEQFF
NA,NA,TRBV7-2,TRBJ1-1,TGTGCCAGCAGCTTAATGAGTGCGGGCATCGACACTGAAGCTTTCTTT,CASSLMSAGIDTEAFF
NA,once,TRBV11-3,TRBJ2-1,TGTGCCAGCAGCCACGGGCCAGGGAAGGAGCAGTTCTTC,CASSHGPGKEQFF
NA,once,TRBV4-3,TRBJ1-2,TGCGCCAGCAGCCCGGTCCTTAACTATGGCTACACCTTC,CASSPVLNYGYTF
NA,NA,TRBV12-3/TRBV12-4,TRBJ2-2,TGTGCCAGCAGACTAACCTTTTCCGGGGAGCTGTTTTTT,CASRLTFSGELFF
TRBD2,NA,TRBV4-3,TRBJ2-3,TGCGCCAGCAGCCAAGATGCCGGGCTAGCGGGAACAGATACGCAGTATTTT,CASSQDAGLAGTDTQYF
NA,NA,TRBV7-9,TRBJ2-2,TGTGCCTCGAAGAAGGGGACTCTGAACACCGGGGAGCTGTTTTTT,CASKKGTLNTGELFF
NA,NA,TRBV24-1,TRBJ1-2,TGTGCCACCAGTGATTGGGGGGGCGCTGGCTATGGCTACACCTTC,CATSDWGGAGYGYTF
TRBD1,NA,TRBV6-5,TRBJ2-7,TGTGCCAGCAGGGCCGGGACAGGGGGCTTTCACGAGCAGTACTTC,CASRAGTGGFHEQYF
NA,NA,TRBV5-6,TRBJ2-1,TGTGCCAGCAGCCCACCTCCGGTCTACAATGAGCAGTTCTTC,CASSPPPVYNEQFF
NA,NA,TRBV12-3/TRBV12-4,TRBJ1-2,TGTGCCAGCAGTTTAGCGAGAAACTATGGCTACACCTTC,CASSLARNYGYTF
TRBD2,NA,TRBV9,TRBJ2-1,TGTGCCAGCAGCACCCGACTGCCGGGACTAGCGGGAGGTGGTGAGCAGTTCTTC,CASSTRLPGLAGGGEQFF
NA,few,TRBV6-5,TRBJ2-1,TGTGCCAGCATGACAGGCAATGAGCAGTTCTTC,CASMTGNEQFF
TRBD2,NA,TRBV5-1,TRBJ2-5,TGCGCCAGCAGCTCTGGGACTAGCGGGGTTCAAGAGACCCAGTACTTC,CASSSGTSGVQETQYF
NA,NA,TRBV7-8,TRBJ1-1,TGTGCCAGCAGCTTAGTTTCGTCGGCCGGTATGAACACTGAAGCTTTCTTT,CASSLVSSAGMNTEAFF
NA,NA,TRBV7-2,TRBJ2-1,TGTGCCAGCACCCCAGGGGGGGGGCGTGAGCAGTTCTTC,CASTPGGGREQFF
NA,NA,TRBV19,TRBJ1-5,TGTGCCAGTAGACCCCGGGGGGCCCATCAGCCCCAGCATTTT,CASRPRGAHQPQHF
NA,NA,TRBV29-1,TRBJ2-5,TGCAGCGTTGAGGGGCAAGAGACCCAGTACTTC,CSVEGQETQYF
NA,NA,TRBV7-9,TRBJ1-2,TGTGCCAGCAGCTTATCTGTTGACAGGAGCTATGGCTACACCTTC,CASSLSVDRSYGYTF
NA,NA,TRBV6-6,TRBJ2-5,TGTGCCAGCCAAAGTCTGGAGACCCAGTACTTC,CASQSLETQYF
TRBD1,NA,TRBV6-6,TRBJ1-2,TGTGCCAGCATTCTGGGACAGGGAAGGGGCGGCTACACCTTC,CASILGQGRGGYTF
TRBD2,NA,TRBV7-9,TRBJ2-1,TGTGCCAGCAGCTCCGCCGAGACTAGCCGAGACAATGAGCAGTTCTTC,CASSSAETSRDNEQFF
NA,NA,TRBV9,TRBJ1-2,TGTGCCAGCAGCGTGGAGGGAGTGGGAGGCTACACCTTC,CASSVEGVGGYTF
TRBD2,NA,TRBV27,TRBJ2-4,TGTGCCAGCAGTTTATGGGGCGGGGGGGCAGGAAACATTCAGTACTTC,CASSLWGGGAGNIQYF
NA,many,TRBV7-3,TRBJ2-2,TGTGCCAGCAGGACCGGGACTCTGAACACCGGGGAGCTGTTTTTT,CASRTGTLNTGELFF
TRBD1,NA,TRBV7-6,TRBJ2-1,TGTGCCAGCTCCCGATCCGGGACAGGGTCCAATGAGCAGTTCTTC,CASSRSGTGSNEQFF
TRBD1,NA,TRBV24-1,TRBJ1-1,TGTGCCACCAGGCCAGGGGGGGTGAACACTGAAGCTTTCTTT,CATRPGGVNTEAFF
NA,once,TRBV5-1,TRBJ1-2,TGCGCCAGCAGCGCCCAGACAGGTACTACTAGTGGCTACACCTTC,CASSAQTGTTSGYTF
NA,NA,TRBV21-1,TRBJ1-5,TGTGCCAGCAACGTTAAATCGACAGGAGAAAAAGAACAAGGGTATCAGCCCCAGCATTTT,CASNVKSTGEKEQGYQPQHF
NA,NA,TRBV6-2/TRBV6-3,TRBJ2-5,TGTGCCAGCAGTTACGCAGAGACCCAGTACTTC,CASSYAETQYF
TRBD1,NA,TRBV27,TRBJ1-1,TGTGCCAGCAGTTTATCCCCTCTCAGGGGGCGTATCACTGAAGCTTTCTTT,CASSLSPLRGRITEAFF
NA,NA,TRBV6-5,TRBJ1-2,TGTGCCAGCAGCGGACAGAACCACTATGGCTACACCTTC,CASSGQNHYGYTF
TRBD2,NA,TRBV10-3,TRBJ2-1,TGTGCCATCAGACCGGGACTAGCGGGGGAAAATGAGCAGTTCTTC,CAIRPGLAGENEQFF
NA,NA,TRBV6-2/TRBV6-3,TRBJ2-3,TGTGCCAGCAGTGTCGGTAGAACGGATACGCAGTATTTT,CASSVGRTDTQYF
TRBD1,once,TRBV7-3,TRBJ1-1,TGTGCCAGCAGCTTACGAGGGGGCGACACTGAAGCTTTCTTT,CASSLRGGDTEAFF
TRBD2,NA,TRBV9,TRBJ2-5,TGTGCCAGCAGCAAACGACTAGCGCAAGAGACCCAGTACTTC,CASSKRLAQETQYF
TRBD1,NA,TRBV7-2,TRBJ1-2,TGTGCCAGCAGCCCCCGGACAGGGAACTATGGCTACACCTTC,CASSPRTGNYGYTF
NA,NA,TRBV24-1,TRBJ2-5,TGTGCCGCCGGACAGTCCGGGGGCGAGACCCAGTACTTC,CAAGQSGGETQYF
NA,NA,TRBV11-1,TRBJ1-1,TGTGCCAGCCGAGGAAGTTGGGCGGTTGGCACTGAAGCTTTCTTT,CASRGSWAVGTEAFF
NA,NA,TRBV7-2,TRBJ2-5,TGTGCCAGCAGCCTAAATCGGGAGACCCAGTACTTC,CASSLNRETQYF
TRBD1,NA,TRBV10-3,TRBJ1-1,TGTGCCATCAGTGGAGGACAGGGGAACACTGAAGCTTTCTTT,CAISGGQGNTEAFF
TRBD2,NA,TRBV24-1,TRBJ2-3,TGTGCCACCAGCTCCCGGACTAGCGGGTACGCTAGCACAGATACGCAGTATTTT,CATSSRTSGYASTDTQYF
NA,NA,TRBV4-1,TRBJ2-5,TGCGCCAGCAGCCCACCGACCACAGGGGTGGGGAGGGAGACCCAGTACTTC,CASSPPTTGVGRETQYF
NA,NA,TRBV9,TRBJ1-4,TGTGCCAGCAGCGTAGGGGTGGGTTATGGTAATGAAAAACTGTTTTTT,CASSVGVGYGNEKLFF
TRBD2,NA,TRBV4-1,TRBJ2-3,TGCGCCAGCAGCCAAGCTTTTCTGTGGCGGCGGGGGGGCACAGATACGCAGTATTTT,CASSQAFLWRRGGTDTQYF
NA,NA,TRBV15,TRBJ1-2,TGTGCCACCAGCAGAGATGGCGCCTCTTCTAACTATGGCTACACCTTC,CATSRDGASSNYGYTF
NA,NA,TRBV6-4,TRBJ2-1,TGTGCCAGCAGTGACGGGAGTGGCCCCAATGAGCAGTTCTTC,CASSDGSGPNEQFF
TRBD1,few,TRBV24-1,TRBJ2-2,TGTGCCACCAGTGGCCAACACGGGACAGGCTTCACCGGGGAGCTGTTTTTT,CATSGQHGTGFTGELFF
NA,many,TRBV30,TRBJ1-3,TGTGCCTGGAGGTTGGGGGCTGGAAACACCATATATTTT,CAWRLGAGNTIYF